One sample yielded the 6 T cell receptor beta chains listed below, sequenced in a study of STAT5B mutations in CD4+ large granular lymphocyte leukemia. TCRdb keeps only in-frame clones here, not all; method: immunoSEQ multiplex PCR. Among around 30,000 clones listed, about 76% were seen once. The sequencing sample was made of CD4+ T cells from blood buffy coats. Receptors originate from a human donor in good health.

The sample holds one count of this clone. V gene TRBV7-2 combines with J gene TRBJ2-7; the D is unclear. Deletions cut 2 bases from V and 0 bases from J, with 11 bases between. The V gene's germline CDR1 is SGHTA and CDR2 FQGNSA. CDR3 length: 15 residues. CDR3 nucleotides: TGTGCCAGCAGCTTATTTCCACAGACCTCCTACGAGCAGTACTTC. It encodes CASSLFPQTSYEQYF.

The gene calls are TRBV19 and TRBJ1-1; possibly TRBD1 for D (6 bases). Germline V gene data show CDR1 as LNHDA and CDR2 as SQIVND (reference sequence). The V end was cut by 11 bases, the J end by 4 bases, with 20 bases between. CDR3 size: 14 residues. The CDR3 DNA reads as TGTGCCGGGGGGCCCGGCGGACGATCCACTGAAGCTTTCTTT. Its translation is CAGGPGGRSTEAFF.

This chain joins TRBV30 and TRBJ1-1, with 9 positions matching TRBD1. CDR1 and CDR2 (germline): GTSNPN, SVGIG (reference sequence). Unmatched junction bases numbered 5, after V lost 5 bases and J lost 10 bases. CDR3 length: 11 amino acids. The chain's CDR3 is CAWGPGQGAFF. Written as DNA, the CDR3 is TGTGCCTGGGGACCGGGACAGGGAGCTTTCTTT.

This clone was seen a few times. V gene TRBV13 combines with J gene TRBJ2-1; D is perhaps TRBD2 (6 bases). Per germline, CDR1 PRHDT and CDR2 FYEKMQ (reference sequence). The CDR3 totals 14 residues. Trimming shortened V by 1 base and J by 8 bases, and 12 bases separated the two germline ends. The CDR3 DNA reads as TGTGCCAGCAGCTTAGAGCGGGTCAGGGATGAGCAGTTCTTC. Its translation: CASSLERVRDEQFF.

The sample holds a few counts of this clone. This rearrangement joins TRBV5-1 to TRBJ1-1; D is unclear. There are 15 residues in the CDR3. Germline CDR1 reads SGHRS; CDR2 reads YFSETQ. Trimming took 0 bases from V and 3 from J, leaving 12 bases between them. The CDR3 loop is CASSLAGRSDTEAFF. CDR3 nucleotide sequence: TGCGCCAGCAGCTTGGCAGGCAGGAGTGACACTGAAGCTTTCTTT.

V is TRBV19 and J is TRBJ2-7; 10 bases are shared with TRBD1. J was trimmed by 3 bases and V by 6 bases; bases with no gene match: 2. The CDR3 has 13 amino acids. Germline CDR1 LNHDA, CDR2 SQIVND (reference sequence). The CDR3 nucleotides are TGTGCCAGTAGCCGGGACAGGGGCTACGAGCAGTACTTC. Its protein product is CASSRDRGYEQYF.